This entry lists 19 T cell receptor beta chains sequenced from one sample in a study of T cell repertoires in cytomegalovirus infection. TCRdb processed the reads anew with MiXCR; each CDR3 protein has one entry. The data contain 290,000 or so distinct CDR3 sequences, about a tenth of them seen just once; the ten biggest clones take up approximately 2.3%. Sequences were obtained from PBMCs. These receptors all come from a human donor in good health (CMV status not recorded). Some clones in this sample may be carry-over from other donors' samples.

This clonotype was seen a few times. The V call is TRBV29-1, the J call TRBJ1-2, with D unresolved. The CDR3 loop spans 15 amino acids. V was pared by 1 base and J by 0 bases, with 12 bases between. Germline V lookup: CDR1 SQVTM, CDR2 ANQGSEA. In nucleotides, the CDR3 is TGCAGCGTTGAAGGGGTACGGAATGCTAACTATGGCTACACCTTC. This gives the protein CSVEGVRNANYGYTF.

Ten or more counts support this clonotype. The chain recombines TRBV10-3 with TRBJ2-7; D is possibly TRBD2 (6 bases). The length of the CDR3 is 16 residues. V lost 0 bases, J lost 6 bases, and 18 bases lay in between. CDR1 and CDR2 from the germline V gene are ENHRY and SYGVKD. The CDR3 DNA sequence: TGTGCCATCAGTGAGTCCGGGCCACAGGTGGGGGGCGAGCAGTACGTC. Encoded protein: CAISESGPQVGGEQYV.

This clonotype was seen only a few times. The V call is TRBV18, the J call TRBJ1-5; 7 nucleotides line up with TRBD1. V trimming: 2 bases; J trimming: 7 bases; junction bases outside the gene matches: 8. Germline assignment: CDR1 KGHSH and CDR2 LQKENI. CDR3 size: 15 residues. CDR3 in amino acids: CASSPSTGPDQPQHF. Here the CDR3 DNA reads TGTGCCAGCTCACCATCGACAGGGCCAGACCAGCCCCAGCATTTT. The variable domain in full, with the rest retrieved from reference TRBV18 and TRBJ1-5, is NAGVMQNPRHLVRRRGQEARLRCSPMKGHSHVYWYRQLPEEGLKFMVYLQKENIIDESGMPKERFSAEFPKEGPSILRIQQVVRGDSAAYFCASSPSTGPDQPQHFGDGTRLSIL.

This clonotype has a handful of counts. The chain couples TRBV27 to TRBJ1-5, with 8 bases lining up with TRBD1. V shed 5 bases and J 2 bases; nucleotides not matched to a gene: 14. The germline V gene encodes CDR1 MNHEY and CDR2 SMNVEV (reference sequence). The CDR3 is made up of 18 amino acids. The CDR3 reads CASSPFQDRVFGNQPQHF. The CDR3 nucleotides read TGTGCCAGCAGTCCTTTCCAGGACAGGGTTTTTGGCAATCAGCCCCAGCATTTT.

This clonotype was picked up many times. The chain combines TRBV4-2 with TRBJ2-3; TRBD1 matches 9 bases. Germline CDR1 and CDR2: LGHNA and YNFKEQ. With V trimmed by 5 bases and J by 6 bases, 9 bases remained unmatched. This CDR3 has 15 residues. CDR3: CASSDRDRVSDTQYF. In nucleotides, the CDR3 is TGTGCCAGCAGCGACCGGGACAGGGTTTCGGATACGCAGTATTTT.

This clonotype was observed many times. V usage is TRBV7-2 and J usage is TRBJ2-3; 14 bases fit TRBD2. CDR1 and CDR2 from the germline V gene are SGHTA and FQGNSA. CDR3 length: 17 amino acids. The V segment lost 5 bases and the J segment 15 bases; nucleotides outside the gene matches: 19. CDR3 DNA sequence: TGTGCCAGCAGCGTACAGGGGGCGCGACTAGCGGGGGGGCTTAGCTATTTT. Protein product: CASSVQGARLAGGLSYF.

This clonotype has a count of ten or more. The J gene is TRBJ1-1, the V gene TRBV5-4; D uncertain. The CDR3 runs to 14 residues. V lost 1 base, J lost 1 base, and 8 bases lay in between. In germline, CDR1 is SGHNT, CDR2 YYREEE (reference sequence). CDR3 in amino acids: CASSLRSRNTEAFF. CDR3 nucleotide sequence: TGTGCCAGCAGCTTGCGGAGCAGGAACACTGAAGCTTTCTTT.

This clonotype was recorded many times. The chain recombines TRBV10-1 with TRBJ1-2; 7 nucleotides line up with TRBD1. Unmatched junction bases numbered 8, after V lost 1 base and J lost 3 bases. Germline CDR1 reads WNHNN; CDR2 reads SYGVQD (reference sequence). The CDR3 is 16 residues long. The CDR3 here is CASSEFSDRPYYGYTF. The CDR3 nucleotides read TGCGCCAGCAGTGAGTTCTCGGACAGGCCTTACTATGGCTACACCTTC.

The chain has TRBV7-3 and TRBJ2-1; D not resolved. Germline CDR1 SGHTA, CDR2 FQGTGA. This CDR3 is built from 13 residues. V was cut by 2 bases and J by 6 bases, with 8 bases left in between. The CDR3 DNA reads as TGTGCCAGCAGCTTAGGTTACTTCAATGAGCAGTTCTTC. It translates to CASSLGYFNEQFF.

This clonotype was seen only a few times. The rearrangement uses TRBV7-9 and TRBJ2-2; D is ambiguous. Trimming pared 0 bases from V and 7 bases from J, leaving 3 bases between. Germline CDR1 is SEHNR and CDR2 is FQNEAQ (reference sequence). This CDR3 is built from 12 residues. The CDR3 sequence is CASSLAGGELFF. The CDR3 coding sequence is TGTGCCAGCAGCTTAGCCGGCGGGGAGCTGTTTTTT.

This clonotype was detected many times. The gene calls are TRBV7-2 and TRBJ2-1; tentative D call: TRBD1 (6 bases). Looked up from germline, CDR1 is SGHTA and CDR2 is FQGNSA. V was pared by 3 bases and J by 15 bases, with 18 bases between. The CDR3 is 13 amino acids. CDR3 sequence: CASSFGPRTVWFF. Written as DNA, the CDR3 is TGTGCCAGCAGCTTTGGTCCGAGGACAGTTTGGTTCTTC.

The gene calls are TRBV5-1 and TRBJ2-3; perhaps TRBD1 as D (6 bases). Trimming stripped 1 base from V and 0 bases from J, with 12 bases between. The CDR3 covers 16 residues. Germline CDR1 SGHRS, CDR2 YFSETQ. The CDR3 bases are TGCGCCAGCAGCTTGATACCAGGGGCTAGCACAGATACGCAGTATTTT. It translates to CASSLIPGASTDTQYF.

The CDR3 region is CASSARQGLSTDTQYF. CDR3 coding DNA: TGTGCCAGTAGTGCGAGACAGGGGCTTTCCACAGATACGCAGTATTTT. The chain carries TRBV19 and TRBJ2-3, with 8 bases fitting TRBD1. The CDR3 totals 16 residues. From germline, CDR1 is LNHDA and CDR2 SQIVND (reference sequence). V lost 5 bases, J lost 2 bases, and 9 bases stayed unmatched.

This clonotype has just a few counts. The CDR3 sequence is CASKAGVYNEQFF. The CDR3 DNA reads as TGTGCCAGCAAAGCGGGGGTTTACAATGAGCAGTTCTTC. The rearrangement uses TRBV2 and TRBJ2-1; TRBD2 matches 8 bases. CDR1 is SNHLY, CDR2 FYNNEI, per germline. The ends lost 7 bases at V and 4 bases at J; junction bases unmatched: 3. This CDR3 has 13 amino acids.

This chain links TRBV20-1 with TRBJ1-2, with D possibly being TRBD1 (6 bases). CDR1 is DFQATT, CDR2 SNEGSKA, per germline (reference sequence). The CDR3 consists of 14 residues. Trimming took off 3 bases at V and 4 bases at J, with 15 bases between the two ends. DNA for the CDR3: TGCAGTGCTAGCGTAGGGGGGACCCTCTATGGCTACACCTTC. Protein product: CSASVGGTLYGYTF.

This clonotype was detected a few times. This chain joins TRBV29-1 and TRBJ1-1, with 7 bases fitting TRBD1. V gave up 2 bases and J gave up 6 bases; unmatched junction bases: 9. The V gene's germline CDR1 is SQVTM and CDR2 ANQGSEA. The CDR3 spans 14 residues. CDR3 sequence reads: CSVEQWVGGPEAFF. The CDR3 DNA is TGCAGCGTTGAACAATGGGTAGGGGGCCCTGAAGCTTTCTTT.

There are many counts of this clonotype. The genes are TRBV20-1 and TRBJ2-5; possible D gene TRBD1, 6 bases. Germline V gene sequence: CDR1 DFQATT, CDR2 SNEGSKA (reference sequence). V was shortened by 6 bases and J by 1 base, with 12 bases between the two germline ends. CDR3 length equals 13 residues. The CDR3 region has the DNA TGCAGTGCCAGGGGTAGGGCCCAAGAGACCCAGTACTTC. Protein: CSARGRAQETQYF.

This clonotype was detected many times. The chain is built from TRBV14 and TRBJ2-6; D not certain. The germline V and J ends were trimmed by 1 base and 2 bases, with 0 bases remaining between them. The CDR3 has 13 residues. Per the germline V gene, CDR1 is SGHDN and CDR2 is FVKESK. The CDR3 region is CASSQAGANVLTF. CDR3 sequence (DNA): TGTGCCAGCAGCCAAGCTGGGGCCAACGTCCTGACTTTC.

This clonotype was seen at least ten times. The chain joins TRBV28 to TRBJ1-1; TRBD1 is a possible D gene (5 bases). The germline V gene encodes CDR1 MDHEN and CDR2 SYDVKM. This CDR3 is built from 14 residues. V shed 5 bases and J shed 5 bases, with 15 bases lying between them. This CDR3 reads CASSTGLKGTEAFF. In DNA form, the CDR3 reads TGTGCCAGCAGTACGGGACTCAAAGGTACTGAAGCTTTCTTT.